The 26 T cell receptor beta chains in this list originate from one sample, sequenced in a study of T cell responses to AZD1222 COVID-19 vaccine. TCRdb's table, derived via immunoSEQ multiplex PCR, lists solely in-frame clones and lacks some. The table shows over 130,000 clones, with about 92% occurring only once. Sequenced here: peripheral blood, sampled on day 0 of AZD1222 vaccination. The origin of the receptors is an adult in good health.

The chain uses TRBV30 and TRBJ1-6, with D perhaps matching TRBD1 (6 bases). V gave up 3 bases and J gave up 7 bases, with 22 bases separating them. The CDR3 sequence is 17 residues long. Germline CDR1 GTSNPN, CDR2 SVGIG (reference sequence). Here the CDR3 DNA reads TGTGCCTGGAGGAACCGGCCGGGGGCTCAAGTCAATTCACCCCTCCACTTT. It translates to CAWRNRPGAQVNSPLHF.

The chain employs TRBV6-5 and TRBJ1-1; D is ambiguous. Germline V gene sequence: CDR1 MNHEY, CDR2 SVGAGI. This CDR3 comprises 12 residues. Trimming removed 7 bases from V and 4 bases from J, with 10 bases in between. The CDR3 loop is CASTPEGTEAFF. For the CDR3, the DNA is TGTGCCAGCACCCCGGAGGGCACTGAAGCTTTCTTT.

The V gene is TRBV6-5, the J gene TRBJ2-1; 9 nucleotides match TRBD1. J was trimmed by 9 bases and V by 1 base; bases with no gene match: 10. The CDR3 consists of 16 residues. Per germline, CDR1 MNHEY and CDR2 SVGAGI. The CDR3 sequence: CASSYLQGQGISEQFF. DNA for the CDR3: TGTGCCAGCAGTTACTTGCAGGGACAGGGTATAAGTGAGCAGTTCTTC.

V gene TRBV2 combines with J gene TRBJ2-3, with TRBD2 identical over 8 bases. This CDR3 contains 16 residues. Germline V gene data show CDR1 as SNHLY and CDR2 as FYNNEI. V lost 6 bases, J lost 2 bases, and 10 bases stayed unmatched. The DNA of the CDR3 is TGTGCCAGCAGGGGTCGGGCGGGAGGTTCCACAGATACGCAGTATTTT. Translating gives CASRGRAGGSTDTQYF. The variable domain in full, completed from reference TRBV2 and TRBJ2-3, reads EPEVTQTPSHQVTQMGQEVILRCVPISNHLYFYWYRQILGQKVEFLVSFYNNEISEKSEIFDDQFSVERPDGSNFTLKIRSTKLEDSAMYFCASRGRAGGSTDTQYFGPGTRLTVL.

The V and J genes are TRBV10-3 and TRBJ1-2; D might be TRBD1 (5 bases). CDR3 length: 14 residues. The V end lost 6 bases, the J end lost 0 bases, and 11 bases lay between the germline ends. CDR1 ENHRY and CDR2 SYGVKD come from the germline V gene. The CDR3 DNA sequence: TGTGCCATCAGCCGGGACGGTTCTAACTATGGCTACACCTTC. As protein: CAISRDGSNYGYTF.

The V and J genes are TRBV28 and TRBJ1-2; D not certain. The CDR3 runs 12 residues. Trimming left V 10 bases short and J 7 bases short, with 16 bases between. The germline V gene has CDR1 MDHEN and CDR2 SYDVKM. The chain's CDR3 is CATTTTASGYTF. The DNA of the CDR3 is TGTGCCACTACGACCACGGCGAGTGGCTACACCTTC.

The chain links TRBV7-2 to TRBJ2-3, with D possibly matching TRBD2 (5 bases). V was clipped by 1 base and J by 6 bases, with 14 bases between them. The CDR3 sequence is 15 residues long. Germline CDR1 SGHTA, CDR2 FQGNSA. CDR3 sequence: CASSLDPGIADTQYF. The CDR3 DNA reads TGTGCCAGCAGCTTAGATCCCGGGATAGCTGATACGCAGTATTTT.

V usage is TRBV2 and J usage is TRBJ2-7; D uncertain. CDR3 length: 13 amino acids. Germline CDR1 is SNHLY and CDR2 is FYNNEI. Trimming removed 3 bases from V and 3 bases from J, with 9 bases in between. CDR3 bases: TGTGCCAGCAGTGACAGTTGGGGCTACGAGCAGTACTTC. It encodes CASSDSWGYEQYF.

The J gene is TRBJ2-7, the V gene TRBV6-6; 7 positions match TRBD2. The CDR3 is 14 amino acids. The ends lost 2 bases at V and 6 bases at J; junction bases unmatched: 7. Germline values: CDR1 MNHNY, CDR2 SVGAGI (reference sequence). The CDR3 DNA is TGTGCCAGCAGTTACGGGCCGGGGAGGGGCGAGCAGTACTTC. This sequence encodes CASSYGPGRGEQYF.

This clone was picked up a small number of times. Within the sample, other DNA sequences also encode this same CDR3. The chain links TRBV5-4 to TRBJ1-2; D remains unclear. Germline loops: CDR1 SGHNT, CDR2 YYREEE (reference sequence). This CDR3 spans 13 amino acids. V was trimmed by 0 bases and J by 4 bases, leaving 7 bases between them. CDR3 sequence: CASSLGGGYGYTF. Written as DNA, the CDR3 is TGTGCCAGCAGCTTGGGGGGTGGCTATGGCTACACCTTC.

The chain combines TRBV7-2 with TRBJ1-1, with TRBD1 matching over 8 bases. The V gene end was trimmed by 5 bases and the J gene end by 2 bases; junction bases not matched to a gene: 4. The CDR3 loop spans 14 amino acids. Germline V CDR1 and CDR2: SGHTA, FQGNSA. The CDR3: CASSQGQVNTEAFF. The CDR3 nucleotides read TGTGCCAGCAGCCAGGGACAGGTAAACACTGAAGCTTTCTTT.

The chain carries TRBV5-4 and TRBJ2-7, with 7 bases matching TRBD2. With 4 bases clipped from V and 5 bases from J, the junction kept 9 bases outside the gene matches. CDR3 length: 14 residues. Germline values: CDR1 SGHNT, CDR2 YYREEE (reference sequence). This CDR3 reads CASSRGGSSDEQYF. The CDR3 DNA reads as TGTGCCAGCAGCCGAGGCGGGAGTAGTGACGAGCAGTACTTC.

J is TRBJ2-1 and V is TRBV15, with D hard to call. The CDR3 loop spans 13 amino acids. V shed 5 bases and J shed 5 bases, with 10 bases lying between them. Germline V gene data show CDR1 as LNHNV and CDR2 as YYDKDF (reference sequence). The CDR3 protein is CATSPPVHNEQFF. DNA of the CDR3: TGTGCCACCAGCCCCCCCGTCCACAATGAGCAGTTCTTC.

V is TRBV28 and J is TRBJ2-7, with no clear D. The V and J ends lost 5 bases and 3 bases respectively, with 5 bases between them. Looked up from germline, CDR1 is MDHEN and CDR2 is SYDVKM. This CDR3 comprises 11 residues. The CDR3 protein is CASSLHYEQYF. The CDR3 DNA follows: TGTGCCAGCAGTCTCCACTACGAGCAGTACTTC.

V and J are TRBV7-5 and TRBJ2-1; the table gives TRBD1 as D, unverified against the DNA. TRBV7-5 is a listed pseudogene. This CDR3 has 15 amino acids. CDR3 residues: CVRSPRDRGYNEQFF. The CDR3 DNA follows: TGTGTCAGAAGCCCTCGGGACAGGGGATACAATGAGCAGTTCTTC.

The CDR3 loop reads CAIMRGGSDEQFF. CDR3 sequence (DNA): TGTGCCATCATGCGCGGGGGGTCGGATGAGCAGTTCTTC. The chain carries TRBV10-3 and TRBJ2-1; TRBD2 aligns across 8 bases. With 7 bases clipped from V and 8 bases from J, the junction kept 7 bases outside the gene matches. There are 13 residues in the CDR3. CDR1 ENHRY and CDR2 SYGVKD come from the germline V gene.

This clone was observed a few times. The chain carries TRBV4-3 and TRBJ1-4, with no clear D. The CDR3 is 15 amino acids. With 3 bases removed from V and 0 bases from J, the gap between germline ends came to 8 bases. In germline, CDR1 is LGHNA, CDR2 YSLEER. CDR3 residues: CASSQNVATNEKLFF. The CDR3 region has the DNA TGCGCCAGCAGCCAGAACGTTGCAACTAATGAAAAACTGTTTTTT.

The chain joins TRBV7-2 to TRBJ2-1; D gene ambiguous. Trimming stripped 7 bases from V and 0 bases from J, with 7 bases between. The germline V gene has CDR1 SGHTA and CDR2 FQGNSA. The CDR3 is 13 residues long. The CDR3 loop is CASIESSYNEQFF. For the CDR3, the DNA is TGTGCCAGCATCGAAAGCTCCTACAATGAGCAGTTCTTC. The full variable domain, completed using reference TRBV7-2 and TRBJ2-1, is GAGVSQSPSNKVTEKGKDVELRCDPISGHTALYWYRQSLGQGLEFLIYFQGNSAPDKSGLPSDRFSAERTGGSVSTLTIQRTQQEDSAVYLCASIESSYNEQFFGPGTRLTVL.

The genes are TRBV6-2 or TRBV6-3 and TRBJ1-3; D gene unclear. V was clipped by 2 bases and J by 0 bases, with 11 bases between them. CDR1 MNHEY and CDR2 SVGEGT come from the germline V gene. This CDR3 region has 16 residues. The CDR3 sequence is CASSYGRPSSGNTIYF. DNA for the CDR3: TGTGCCAGCAGTTACGGCAGACCAAGCTCTGGAAACACCATATATTTT.

The DNA for the CDR3 is TGTGCCAGCAGCTTGTCGCCAGCTCGGTCCTACGAGCAGTACTTC. This sequence encodes CASSLSPARSYEQYF. The rearrangement joins TRBV7-2 to TRBJ2-7, with D uncertain. Trimming took 3 bases from V and 1 from J, leaving 13 bases between them. The CDR3 runs 15 residues. Germline loops: CDR1 SGHTA, CDR2 FQGNSA.

The chain uses TRBV6-5 and TRBJ1-3, with unresolved D. V was shortened by 2 bases and J by 0 bases, with 8 bases between the two germline ends. Germline V gives CDR1 MNHEY, CDR2 SVGAGI. CDR3 length: 15 residues. The CDR3 region is CASSYGLHSGNTIYF. The CDR3 nucleotides are TGTGCCAGCAGTTACGGGCTCCACTCTGGAAACACCATATATTTT.

The J gene is TRBJ2-3, the V gene TRBV5-4, with D unclear. Germline values: CDR1 SGHNT, CDR2 YYREEE (reference sequence). V lost 4 bases, J lost 2 bases, and 17 bases lay in between. The CDR3 is made up of 16 amino acids. The CDR3 region is CASSPKRVADTDTQYF. The CDR3 DNA reads TGTGCCAGCAGCCCGAAACGGGTAGCTGACACAGATACGCAGTATTTT. The variable domain in full, with the rest retrieved from reference TRBV5-4 and TRBJ2-3, is ETGVTQSPTHLIKTRGQQVTLRCSSQSGHNTVSWYQQALGQGPQFIFQYYREEENGRGNFPPRFSGLQFPNYSSELNVNALELDDSALYLCASSPKRVADTDTQYFGPGTRLTVL.

A single count supports this clone. The V call is TRBV6-5, the J call TRBJ1-2; 10 bases line up with TRBD1. CDR1 and CDR2 from the germline V gene are MNHEY and SVGAGI. The CDR3 runs to 14 residues. The V and J ends lost 2 bases and 5 bases, in that order; junction bases with no gene match: 2. CDR3 DNA: TGTGCCAGCAGTTACGGGGACAGGGGATATGGCTACACCTTC. Translated, it gives CASSYGDRGYGYTF.

V is TRBV7-2 and J is TRBJ2-5; TRBD1 agrees at 10 bases. CDR1 is SGHTA, CDR2 FQGNSA, per germline. Trimming at V came to 1 base and at J to 2 bases, leaving 4 bases not matched to a gene. CDR3 length equals 16 residues. CDR3 DNA sequence: TGTGCCAGCAGCTTAGGACAGGGGGCTCGTCAAGAGACCCAGTACTTC. This codes for CASSLGQGARQETQYF.

The CDR3 nucleotides are TGTGCCACCAGCTATCGGCGGGAGGAGACCCAGTACTTC. Translated: CATSYRREETQYF. J is TRBJ2-5 and V is TRBV15; 7 bases fit TRBD2. CDR1 is LNHNV and CDR2 is YYDKDF in the germline V gene (reference sequence). CDR3 size: 13 residues. J lost 5 bases, V lost 5 bases, and 5 bases had no gene match.

The J gene is TRBJ1-5, the V gene TRBV4-2; D is unclear. The length of the CDR3 is 13 residues. Germline CDR1 LGHNA, CDR2 YNFKEQ. Trimming took off 4 bases at V and 4 bases at J, with 8 bases between the two ends. CDR3 bases: TGTGCCAGCAGCCGGTCCCAGAATCAGCCCCAGCATTTT. This sequence encodes CASSRSQNQPQHF.